This T cell receptor (beta chain) was recorded in a study of blood T cell repertoires in COVID-19. Study details: Some COVID-19 samples were acute and others convalescent; all came from the United States, Italy and Spain.

The CDR3 consists of 10 residues. Germline loops: CDR1 KGHDR, CDR2 SFDVKD. V was trimmed by 8 bases and J by 4 bases, leaving 5 bases between them. Authors' data handling: Estimates of nucleated cell counts were drawn from the amplification of reference gene primers. Profiling relied on immunoSEQ multiplex PCR, and the TCRdb table lists in-frame clones only, not all of them. Clone size and the V and J calls come from that table; the DNA yielded D and trimming. This sample has approximately 230,000 clones, with 75% to 90% found just once. The sequenced material came from peripheral blood. This TCR was sampled from a man in his thirties or forties who had recovered from COVID-19. The chain is built from TRBV24-1 and TRBJ2-7, with D tentatively TRBD1 (5 bases). CDR3 DNA: TGTGCCACCAAGGGGTACGAGCAGTACTTC. This encodes CATKGYEQYF.